This T cell receptor (beta chain) was retrieved from a study of T-cell memory formation after mild COVID-19 (TCRdb year 2021). Turning to the overall study: TCR sequence clusters from the two donors were largely donor specific. Two young, previously healthy adult volunteers made up the cohort, one male and one female. In two donors, T-cell clones that expanded and contracted after mild COVID-19 were followed by sequencing TCRalpha and TCRbeta repertoires longitudinally. Overall results and qualifications from the work: Contracting CD4+ clones were located mainly in the CM and EM memory subsets, whereas CD8+ clones were found to be enriched in EMRA. SARS-CoV-2 specificity of the second-wave clones peaking on day 37 was not confirmed. Balanced CD4/CD8 phenotypes were observed for clones contracting from day 15 to 85, whereas a bias towards CD4+ was observed for a second wave of clones expanding from day 15 to 37. The study included only a couple of mild cases, and larger cohorts that include severe cases with pre-infection samples were judged to be necessary. Some responding clones were detected in pre-infection memory, suggesting pre-existing cross-reactive memory T cells joined the SARS-CoV-2 response.

V sheds 0 bases and J sheds 1 base, leaving 25 bases between their ends. Per the germline V gene, SGHRS is the CDR1 and YFSETQ is the CDR2. The CDR3 runs 20 residues from the cysteine to the phenylalanine. The entry retains the CDR3 DNA only, 60 bases that are in frame from base 1. The sequencing machine was an Illumina NovaSeq 6000. cDNA libraries for TCRalpha and TCRbeta were prepared by 5'RACE using constant-segment primers, with sample barcodes and unique molecular identifiers added. RNA was extracted from every sample with Trizol reagent. Libraries were amplified in two PCR steps, with a second sample barcode and Illumina TruSeq adapters added in the second step. Sequencing of the libraries was done on an Illumina NovaSeq, producing 2 x 150 bp paired-end reads. In the source study's methods: With migec v1.2.7, reads were demultiplexed and then collapsed into UMI-guided consensus sequences. With mixcr v2.1.11, UMI consensuses were aligned to TRA and TRB V and J templates and assembled into clonotypes. A clonotype was counted as expanded or contracted only if both edgeR and NoisET called the change significant, with noise models trained on biological replicates. For edgeR calls, the thresholds were a false discovery rate-adjusted p below 0.01 and a log2 fold-change of 1. PCA with hierarchical clustering of max-normalized trajectories of the 1000 most abundant clonotypes was used as exploratory dynamics analysis. Separately sequenced CD4+ and CD8+ repertoires were used to assign a CD4 or CD8 phenotype to each responding clone. TCRdb applied fastp at Q25 and MiXCR to the public reads, then kept only in-frame beta chains. Records with the same CDR3 protein are collapsed into one entry carrying the most frequent genes and DNA. The V and J calls, along with clone size, are taken from TCRdb and not from the paper's own processing. For this sample the table gives a few hundred thousand distinct CDR3 sequences, of which more than 20% were detected only once. Approximately 22% of the sample goes to the ten largest clones.

With respect to this clonotype: Its antigen remains undetermined. Base qualities are missing; no much larger clone stands one base away.

Ficoll-Paque density gradient centrifugation was the method used to isolate PBMCs. Sequenced sample: PBMCs or a T cell subset sorted from them (not recorded which). Recombination connected TRBV5-1 to TRBJ1-2; the D gene is possibly TRBD1, with 5 bases matching. This clonotype was obtained from a young man who had mild COVID-19 (a few samples of this study predate the infection). The sample titles of this study are shuffled in the database, so cell type and time point are left out; the donor was told from shared clones. The nucleotide sequence reads as follows: TGCGCCAGCAGCTTGGACCCGTCCGGGGGAGCTAGCCTTATTAACTATGGCTACACCTTC. It is translated as CASSLDPSGGASLINYGYTF.